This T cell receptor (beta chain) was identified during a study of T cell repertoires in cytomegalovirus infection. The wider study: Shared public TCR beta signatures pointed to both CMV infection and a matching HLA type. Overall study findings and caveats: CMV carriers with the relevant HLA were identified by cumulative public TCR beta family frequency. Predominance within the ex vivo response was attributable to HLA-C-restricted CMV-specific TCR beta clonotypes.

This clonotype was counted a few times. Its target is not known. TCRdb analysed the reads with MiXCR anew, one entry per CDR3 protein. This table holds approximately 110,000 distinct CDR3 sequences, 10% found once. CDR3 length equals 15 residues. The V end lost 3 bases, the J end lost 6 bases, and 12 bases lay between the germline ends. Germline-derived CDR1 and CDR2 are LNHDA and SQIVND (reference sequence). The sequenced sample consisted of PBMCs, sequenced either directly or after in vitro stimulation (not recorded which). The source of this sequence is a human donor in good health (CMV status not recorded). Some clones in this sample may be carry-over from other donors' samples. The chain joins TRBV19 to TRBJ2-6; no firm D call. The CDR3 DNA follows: TGTGCCAGTAGTATCGACCCCCTGAAGGCCAACGTCCTGACTTTC. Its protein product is CASSIDPLKANVLTF.